The present T cell receptor (beta chain) was sequenced within a study of vaccination effects on CD4 cells after COVID-19. In the study overall: The post-vaccine samples were taken, at the median, 72 days after the second dose. With approximately 9.8 ug/ml peptides and around 10 IU/ml IL-2, fewer than 2.5 million PBMC per well were cultured.

The CDR3 is 16 residues long. Germline-derived CDR1 and CDR2 are MNHEY and SMNVEV (reference sequence). The ends were cut back, 3 bases at V and 1 base at J, with 12 bases in the middle. Study results and limitations: Late in the post-vaccination period, infection-induced and vaccine-induced clones underwent marked clonal contraction.

The authors isolated CD4+ T cells after about eleven days of culture. Subjects were given two BNT162b2 or mRNA-1273 vaccine doses. Researchers swapped half the medium for IL-2 medium on both days 3 and 7. Profiling relied on immunoSEQ multiplex PCR, and the TCRdb table lists in-frame clones only, not all of them. This sample has about 71,000 clones, with over 75% found just once. This clone came up a few times. Its antigen is unidentified. The specimen was CD4+ T cells from PBMCs cultured without peptide, collected after COVID-19 vaccination. This receptor was identified in a human donor who received a COVID-19 vaccine. The gene calls are TRBV27 and TRBJ2-2, with D uncertain. CDR3 protein: CASSFEGIRNTGELFF. As DNA, the CDR3 is TGTGCCAGCAGTTTTGAAGGGATCCGGAACACCGGGGAGCTGTTTTTT.